The 32 T cell receptor beta chains below come from one sample, sequenced in a study of blood T cell repertoires in COVID-19. Generated by immunoSEQ multiplex PCR, the TCRdb table keeps only in-frame clones and is missing some. The profile shows over 200,000 clones, approximately 90% of them singletons. Sequenced input: peripheral blood. The receptors were gathered from a man aged 55 to 70 who had recovered from COVID-19.

This chain uses TRBV2 with TRBJ1-4; 10 nucleotides match TRBD1. The CDR3 extends over 15 amino acids. Germline V gives CDR1 SNHLY, CDR2 FYNNEI. Trimming took 4 bases from V and 8 from J; bases not matched to a gene: 7. The CDR3 nucleotides read TGTGCCAGCAGTGCGCGACAGGGGGCCTCGGAAAAACTGTTTTTT. It codes for CASSARQGASEKLFF. Full variable domain (missing parts from reference TRBV2 and TRBJ1-4): EPEVTQTPSHQVTQMGQEVILRCVPISNHLYFYWYRQILGQKVEFLVSFYNNEISEKSEIFDDQFSVERPDGSNFTLKIRSTKLEDSAMYFCASSARQGASEKLFFGSGTQLSVL.

The J gene is TRBJ1-2, the V gene TRBV6-2 or TRBV6-3, with 7 nucleotides matching TRBD1. Germline V gene data show CDR1 as MNHEY and CDR2 as SVGEGT. V lost 5 bases and J lost 13; bases outside the gene matches: 22. CDR3 length equals 16 residues. The CDR3 coding sequence is TGTGCCAGCAGTCTACGGGGGACAGCAGTTCTTATGGAGGGCACCTTC. Protein sequence: CASSLRGTAVLMEGTF.

This chain connects TRBV14 to TRBJ1-5; no reliable D call. Trimming pared 4 bases from V and 5 bases from J, leaving 9 bases between. Per the germline V gene, CDR1 is SGHDN and CDR2 is FVKESK. The length of the CDR3 is 13 residues. CDR3 amino acids: CASSPFGDQPQHF. CDR3 DNA sequence: TGTGCCAGCAGCCCTTTCGGGGATCAGCCCCAGCATTTT.

V gene TRBV15 combines with J gene TRBJ2-3; 8 bases fit TRBD2. Per germline, CDR1 LNHNV and CDR2 YYDKDF (reference sequence). V trimming: 1 base; J trimming: 4 bases; junction bases outside the gene matches: 4. The CDR3 has 15 amino acids. The CDR3 loop is CATSRGAGEADTQYF. In DNA, the CDR3 is TGTGCCACCAGCAGAGGAGCGGGAGAGGCAGATACGCAGTATTTT.

The chain combines TRBV5-6 with TRBJ2-1; TRBD1 aligns across 7 bases. Trimming cost V 3 bases and J 7 bases; bases outside gene matches: 13. Germline-derived CDR1 and CDR2 are SGHDT and YYEEEE. The CDR3 is made up of 16 amino acids. The chain's CDR3 is CASSYRTGRLGNEQFF. The CDR3 DNA sequence: TGTGCCAGCAGCTATAGGACAGGTCGCTTGGGGAATGAGCAGTTCTTC.

This clone has only a few counts. The chain recombines TRBV7-2 with TRBJ1-2, with unresolved D. Germline CDR1 SGHTA, CDR2 FQGNSA. The CDR3 runs to 13 residues. V was clipped by 4 bases and J by 3 bases, with 9 bases between them. The CDR3 is CASSSLVDYGYTF. The CDR3 DNA follows: TGTGCCAGCAGCTCTCTCGTCGACTATGGCTACACCTTC.

The chain employs TRBV18 and TRBJ1-2, with 7 nucleotides matching TRBD1. The CDR3 extends over 19 amino acids. Unmatched junction bases numbered 17, after V lost 2 bases and J lost 2 bases. Germline values: CDR1 KGHSH, CDR2 LQKENI. The CDR3 spells CASSPFLKGQGGLNYGYTF. The CDR3 bases are TGTGCCAGCTCACCATTCTTGAAGGGCCAGGGGGGCCTCAACTATGGCTACACCTTC.

The rearrangement uses TRBV10-3 and TRBJ2-6; tentatively, D is TRBD2 (6 bases). The length of the CDR3 is 18 residues. V shed 10 bases and J shed 0 bases, with 22 bases lying between them. From germline, CDR1 is ENHRY and CDR2 SYGVKD. Here the CDR3 DNA reads TGTGCCACCACCTCCCCGCCCGGGGGACTCTCTGGGGCCAACGTCCTGACTTTC. Its protein is CATTSPPGGLSGANVLTF.

The chain is built from TRBV6-5 and TRBJ1-4; a possible D gene is TRBD1 (5 bases). V was pared by 4 bases and J by 0 bases, with 9 bases between. The germline V gene encodes CDR1 MNHEY and CDR2 SVGAGI. The CDR3 covers 15 residues. This chain's CDR3 is CASSSPGTTNEKLFF. The CDR3 DNA reads TGTGCCAGCAGTTCCCCAGGGACAACTAATGAAAAACTGTTTTTT.

V gene TRBV6-5 combines with J gene TRBJ2-1; 12 bases align to TRBD2. The V gene end was trimmed by 4 bases and the J gene end by 4 bases; junction bases not matched to a gene: 5. The CDR3 is 16 residues long. Germline V gene sequence: CDR1 MNHEY, CDR2 SVGAGI. CDR3 in amino acids: CASSSPTSGSYNEQFF. The CDR3 DNA reads as TGTGCCAGCAGTTCTCCGACTAGCGGGAGTTACAATGAGCAGTTCTTC.

V usage is TRBV9 and J usage is TRBJ2-1, with 8 bases that match TRBD1. V lost 7 bases, J lost 6 bases, and 15 bases stayed unmatched. The germline CDR1 and CDR2 sequences are SGDLS and YYNGEE. CDR3 length: 16 amino acids. The CDR3 nucleotides read TGTGCCAGCGGGTCGGGAAGGGCAGGGGGCATCAATGAGCAGTTCTTC. This translates into CASGSGRAGGINEQFF.

The chain carries TRBV4-2 and TRBJ2-3, with D possibly TRBD1 on 5 matching bases. The germline V gene encodes CDR1 LGHNA and CDR2 YNFKEQ. Trimming removed 4 bases at V and 0 bases at J, with 11 bases between. This CDR3 is built from 15 residues. CDR3 nucleotides: TGTGCCAGCAGCCCACAGGAACCTAGCACAGATACGCAGTATTTT. Translating gives CASSPQEPSTDTQYF.

The chain has TRBV28 and TRBJ2-6; the match to TRBD1 covers 7 bases. CDR3 length: 18 amino acids. The germline gives CDR1 MDHEN, CDR2 SYDVKM. The trim removed 4 bases at V and 4 bases at J, leaving 13 bases unmatched. The CDR3 sequence is CASSSVSIQGPGANVLTF. The CDR3 DNA reads as TGTGCCAGCAGTTCTGTATCCATACAGGGGCCAGGGGCCAACGTCCTGACTTTC.

V is TRBV7-2 and J is TRBJ2-1; D not resolved. The V gene's germline CDR1 is SGHTA and CDR2 FQGNSA. This CDR3 has 14 amino acids. V was shortened by 1 base and J by 8 bases, with 12 bases between the two germline ends. Here the CDR3 reads CASSLGAGEYEQFF. CDR3 coding DNA: TGTGCCAGCAGCTTAGGGGCAGGTGAGTATGAGCAGTTCTTC.

In this sample, this clone turned up a few times. This chain joins TRBV5-1 and TRBJ2-7; D might be TRBD2 (6 bases). The CDR3 consists of 15 residues. Germline CDR1 SGHRS, CDR2 YFSETQ. V was shortened by 5 bases and J by 0 bases, with 15 bases between the two germline ends. DNA for the CDR3: TGCGCCAGCAGGGGGCCGGGACTTCTCTCCTACGAGCAGTACTTC. Translated, it gives CASRGPGLLSYEQYF. The whole variable domain, filled in from reference TRBV5-1 and TRBJ2-7, reads KAGVTQTPRYLIKTRGQQVTLSCSPISGHRSVSWYQQTPGQGLQFLFEYFSETQRNKGNFPGRFSGRQFSNSRSEMNVSTLELGDSALYLCASRGPGLLSYEQYFGPGTRLTVT.

The table lists this clone with a few counts. V and J are TRBV6-1 and TRBJ1-2; D ambiguous. Germline-derived CDR1 and CDR2 are MNHNS and SASEGT. The germline V and J ends were trimmed by 1 base and 9 bases, with 12 bases remaining between them. This CDR3 is built from 13 residues. CDR3 loop: CASSEDAGNSYTF. CDR3 bases: TGTGCCAGCAGTGAAGATGCGGGAAACAGCTACACCTTC.

The V gene is TRBV18, the J gene TRBJ2-3; TRBD2 matches at 10 bases. V was clipped by 0 bases and J by 3 bases; unmatched bases: 3. The CDR3 sequence is 16 residues long. In germline, CDR1 is KGHSH, CDR2 LQKENI. CDR3 residues: CASSPPLLAGTDTQYF. DNA for the CDR3: TGTGCCAGCTCACCACCCTTACTAGCGGGAACAGATACGCAGTATTTT.

This sequence joins TRBV28 and TRBJ2-3; D not resolved. This CDR3 is built from 12 residues. Trimming left V 7 bases short and J 5 bases short, with 10 bases between. The V gene's germline CDR1 is MDHEN and CDR2 SYDVKM. The CDR3 protein is CASNNIRDTQYF. CDR3 bases: TGTGCCAGCAATAACATCCGAGATACGCAGTATTTT. Using reference TRBV28 and TRBJ2-3 for the parts outside the CDR3, the full variable domain is DVKVTQSSRYLVKRTGEKVFLECVQDMDHENMFWYRQDPGLGLRLIYFSYDVKMKEKGDIPEGYSVSREKKERFSLILESASTNQTSMYLCASNNIRDTQYFGPGTRLTVL.

The chain is built from TRBV4-3 and TRBJ2-3; maybe TRBD2 (7 bases). The V gene lost 4 bases and the J gene lost 5 bases, with 16 bases spanning the gap. This CDR3 has 15 amino acids. Germline V gene data show CDR1 as LGHNA and CDR2 as YSLEER. This CDR3 reads CASSPGQRGQDTQYF. The CDR3 coding sequence is TGCGCCAGCAGCCCAGGGCAGCGGGGACAAGATACGCAGTATTTT.

The chain joins TRBV7-2 to TRBJ1-2, with 7 positions matching TRBD1. Trimming cost V 5 bases and J 9 bases; bases outside gene matches: 6. Germline V CDR1 and CDR2: SGHTA, FQGNSA. CDR3 length equals 12 residues. The CDR3 here is CASSTNRGSYTF. Here the CDR3 DNA reads TGTGCCAGCAGCACTAACAGGGGAAGCTACACCTTC.

The chain carries TRBV2 and TRBJ2-7, with TRBD1 as a possible D gene (6 bases). V gave up 2 bases and J gave up 2 bases, with 16 bases separating them. Germline CDR1 SNHLY, CDR2 FYNNEI. The CDR3 has 16 amino acids. As DNA, the CDR3 is TGTGCCAGCAGTGAAATGCCCGGGACACCAGCCTACGAGCAGTACTTC. Translating it yields CASSEMPGTPAYEQYF.

The V and J genes are TRBV19 and TRBJ1-5, with no clear D. Per germline, CDR1 LNHDA and CDR2 SQIVND (reference sequence). The CDR3 length is 17 residues. V gave up 3 bases and J gave up 1 base, with 16 bases separating them. CDR3 region: CASSIRRALASNQPQHF. The DNA for the CDR3 is TGTGCCAGTAGTATTAGGAGGGCCCTCGCCAGCAATCAGCCCCAGCATTTT.

This chain joins TRBV7-9 and TRBJ2-2; 8 bases fit TRBD2. Germline lookup yields CDR1 SEHNR and CDR2 FQNEAQ (reference sequence). The length of the CDR3 is 15 residues. With 5 bases clipped from V and 4 bases from J, the junction kept 6 bases outside the gene matches. Written as DNA, the CDR3 is TGTGCCAGCAGCGTGGGACTAGGGGGCACCGGGGAGCTGTTTTTT. Translated, it gives CASSVGLGGTGELFF.

This CDR3 is CAGNRGRTDTQYF. The CDR3 DNA reads as TGTGCCGGTAACAGGGGGAGGACAGATACGCAGTATTTT. This chain uses TRBV7-9 with TRBJ2-3; 8 bases are shared with TRBD1. Germline V gene lookup returns CDR1 SEHNR and CDR2 FQNEAQ (reference sequence). CDR3 length: 13 amino acids. V trimming: 11 bases; J trimming: 3 bases; junction bases outside the gene matches: 7.

This sequence joins TRBV6-5 and TRBJ1-4; 10 bases agree with TRBD1. Germline CDR1 is MNHEY and CDR2 is SVGAGI. Trimming at V came to 6 bases and at J to 6 bases, leaving 4 bases not matched to a gene. CDR3 length: 14 residues. CDR3 amino acids: CASRGTGDHEKLFF. CDR3 DNA: TGTGCCAGCAGGGGGACAGGGGATCATGAAAAACTGTTTTTT.

The chain recombines TRBV3-1 (or the pseudogene TRBV3-2) with TRBJ2-5; tentatively, D is TRBD2 (6 bases). Between the trimmed V and J ends, which lost 4 bases and 3 bases, there was a span of 9 bases. This CDR3 has 13 residues. Germline V gene lookup returns CDR1 LGHDT and CDR2 YNNKEL (reference sequence). The CDR3 bases are TGTGCCAGCAGCCTGTTAGCGGAAGAGACCCAGTACTTC. It specifies CASSLLAEETQYF.

The chain is built from TRBV6-6 and TRBJ1-1; D is unclear. The CDR3 covers 14 residues. CDR1 is MNHNY and CDR2 is SVGAGI in the germline V gene (reference sequence). V lost 6 bases and J 1 base, leaving 12 bases between the germline ends. The CDR3 sequence: CASRYQVSNTEAFF. The CDR3 coding sequence is TGTGCCAGCAGATATCAGGTCTCGAACACTGAAGCTTTCTTT.

This chain links TRBV29-1 with TRBJ2-7, with 9 bases identical to TRBD2. V was clipped by 5 bases and J by 6 bases; unmatched bases: 8. The germline V gene has CDR1 SQVTM and CDR2 ANQGSEA. The length of the CDR3 is 13 residues. The CDR3 spells CSVWVAGAGEQYF. The CDR3 DNA follows: TGCAGCGTTTGGGTAGCGGGAGCGGGCGAGCAGTACTTC.

Only a few counts were recorded for this clone. This chain joins TRBV19 and TRBJ2-5; tentatively, D is TRBD1 (6 bases). The V gene's germline CDR1 is LNHDA and CDR2 SQIVND (reference sequence). Trimming shortened V by 2 bases and J by 4 bases, and 8 bases separated the two germline ends. There are 13 residues in the CDR3. The CDR3 is CASSIRTAETQYF. The CDR3, as DNA: TGTGCCAGTAGTATAAGGACAGCAGAGACCCAGTACTTC. The whole variable domain, remainder taken from reference TRBV19 and TRBJ2-5, is DGGITQSPKYLFRKEGQNVTLSCEQNLNHDAMYWYRQDPGQGLRLIYYSQIVNDFQKGDIAEGYSVSREKKESFPLTVTSAQKNPTAFYLCASSIRTAETQYFGPGTRLLVL.

This clone was detected only once. J is TRBJ1-5 and V is TRBV9; D gene unclear. Germline CDR1 is SGDLS and CDR2 is YYNGEE. The V and J ends lost 0 bases and 2 bases respectively, with 12 bases between them. The CDR3 covers 16 residues. The CDR3 loop reads CASSVAKEGGNQPQHF. The CDR3 coding sequence is TGTGCCAGCAGCGTAGCAAAGGAGGGTGGCAATCAGCCCCAGCATTTT.

The chain links TRBV14 to TRBJ1-1, with a tentative D call TRBD1 (5 bases). V dropped 4 bases and J dropped 3 bases, with 15 bases sitting between them. CDR1 and CDR2 from the germline V gene are SGHDN and FVKESK. The CDR3 extends over 15 amino acids. CDR3 nucleotides: TGTGCCAGCAGCCCCCAGCCGGGAGGGGACACTGAAGCTTTCTTT. Protein sequence: CASSPQPGGDTEAFF.

This chain joins TRBV6-5 and TRBJ2-2, with 8 bases that match TRBD2. The CDR3 runs to 16 residues. J gave up 7 bases and V 2 bases, and 9 bases lay outside the gene matches. The germline V gene encodes CDR1 MNHEY and CDR2 SVGAGI. The CDR3 reads CASSYTRFGGGGELFF. CDR3 DNA sequence: TGTGCCAGCAGTTACACGAGGTTCGGGGGGGGCGGGGAGCTGTTTTTT.